The clone carrying this T cell receptor (beta chain) has a handful of counts. What it recognizes is unknown. CDR1 and CDR2 (germline): LNHNV, YYDKDF (reference sequence). The CDR3 totals 15 residues. Trimming took off 5 bases at V and 0 bases at J, with 14 bases between the two ends. These data belong to a study of T cells in Graves' hyperthyroidism and ophthalmopathy. Study-wide results and caveats: Ophthalmopathy onset followed model prediction by a median about six months.

The investigators amplified TCR beta CDR3 regions from RNA transcripts. HTBI primers were employed in a first-round RT-PCR of the TCR CDR3. From the multiplex PCR reads, TCRdb called clonotypes with MiXCR, one entry per CDR3 protein. The table has some 370,000 distinct CDR3 sequences, about 18% seen once. Source material: blood. V is TRBV15 and J is TRBJ2-7; D remains unclear. The sequence was obtained from a woman between 25 and 40 years old with Graves' hyperthyroidism that later progressed to Graves' ophthalmopathy. DNA for the CDR3: TGTGCCACCAGCCCTTTTAACACCTACTCCTACGAGCAGTACTTC. Amino acids: CATSPFNTYSYEQYF.